The TCR beta chain described here comes from a study of blood T cell repertoires in COVID-19. Profiling relied on immunoSEQ multiplex PCR, and the TCRdb table lists in-frame clones only, not all of them. The profile shows more than 250,000 clones, around 87% of them singletons. The CDR3 spans 13 residues. Trimming pared 5 bases from V and 3 bases from J, leaving 11 bases between. The sample comprised peripheral blood. This clonotype was obtained from a woman aged 25 to 39 who had recovered from COVID-19. J is TRBJ2-7 and V is TRBV12-3 or TRBV12-4; perhaps TRBD2 as D (5 bases). The CDR3 loop is CASSGRVHYEQYF. For the CDR3, the DNA is TGTGCCAGCAGTGGGCGGGTCCACTACGAGCAGTACTTC.